These 29 T cell receptor beta chains were all obtained from the same sample, sequenced in a study of CD8+ T cells in alopecia areata. The treatment is: oral pan-JAK inhibitor, 5-10 mg twice daily. The authors extracted RNA and reverse transcribed it into cDNA as the sequencing template. Profiling relied on immunoSEQ multiplex PCR, and the TCRdb table lists in-frame clones only, not all of them. Altogether 200,000 or so clones are present, roughly two fifths being singletons, with the ten largest covering 0.48%. The sequenced sample was CD4+ T cells sorted from blood, obtained at approximately week 30, from a patient treated with tofacitinib. Every receptor here comes from a human donor with alopecia areata.

A few counts support this clone. The chain combines TRBV27 with TRBJ1-2; no reliable D call. The germline CDR1 and CDR2 sequences are MNHEY and SMNVEV (reference sequence). This CDR3 comprises 13 residues. Trimming shortened V by 6 bases and J by 0 bases, and 8 bases separated the two germline ends. CDR3 region: CASRLTSNYGYTF. The DNA of the CDR3 is TGTGCCAGCAGACTGACCTCTAACTATGGCTACACCTTC.

This clone came up many times. The rearrangement uses TRBV5-1 and TRBJ2-2; the D is unclear. This CDR3 is 17 amino acids long. Trimming stripped 0 bases from V and 4 bases from J, with 16 bases between. Germline CDR1 SGHRS, CDR2 YFSETQ. The CDR3 bases are TGCGCCAGCAGCTTGGAACGACCCACGAGGACCACCGGGGAGCTGTTTTTT. Translating gives CASSLERPTRTTGELFF.

The chain carries TRBV5-6 and TRBJ2-7, with 7 bases fitting TRBD2. The CDR3 runs to 16 residues. The germline gives CDR1 SGHDT, CDR2 YYEEEE. Trimming cost V 3 bases and J 2 bases; bases outside gene matches: 11. The CDR3 nucleotides read TGTGCCAGCAGCTCCCCGGGGAGGGGCCGAACCTACGAGCAGTACTTC. Encoded protein: CASSSPGRGRTYEQYF.

This clone was counted between two and nine times. The chain is built from TRBV6-1 and TRBJ1-6; TRBD1 matches 12 bases. The J segment lost 9 bases and the V segment lost 2 bases, leaving 2 bases of the junction unmatched. The CDR3 spans 15 residues. Germline V CDR1 and CDR2: MNHNS, SASEGT. The DNA of the CDR3 is TGTGCCAGCAGTGAACGGGACAGGGGGCTTTCACCCCTCCACTTT. Translated, it gives CASSERDRGLSPLHF.

V and J are TRBV5-6 and TRBJ1-2, with 9 bases lining up with TRBD1. V gave up 5 bases and J gave up 5 bases; unmatched junction bases: 7. The CDR3 spans 14 residues. CDR1 is SGHDT and CDR2 is YYEEEE in the germline V gene. CDR3 bases: TGTGCCAGCAGAGAAACCGGGACAGGGTATGGCTACACCTTC. Translated, it gives CASRETGTGYGYTF.

The V gene is TRBV28, the J gene TRBJ1-2; no firm D call. CDR1 is MDHEN, CDR2 SYDVKM, per germline. Trimming left V 8 bases short and J 2 bases short, with 6 bases between. CDR3 length equals 11 residues. The CDR3 sequence: CASQMNYGYTF. CDR3 nucleotide sequence: TGTGCCAGCCAAATGAACTATGGCTACACCTTC.

The count of this clone is one. The chain uses TRBV2 and TRBJ2-3, with no clear D. Trimming stripped 3 bases from V and 1 base from J, with 8 bases between. Germline V gives CDR1 SNHLY, CDR2 FYNNEI. The CDR3 totals 14 residues. The CDR3 DNA reads as TGTGCCAGCAGTGATCCAAGCGGCACAGATACGCAGTATTTT. It translates to CASSDPSGTDTQYF.

The J gene is TRBJ2-7, the V gene TRBV25-1, with TRBD1 matching over 7 bases. Germline loops: CDR1 MGHDK, CDR2 SYGVNS. With V trimmed by 3 bases and J by 3 bases, 8 bases remained unmatched. The CDR3 spans 15 residues. The CDR3 DNA reads as TGTGCCAGCAGTGAGGAATGGGACAGCAGCTACGAGCAGTACTTC. This codes for CASSEEWDSSYEQYF.

V gene TRBV19 combines with J gene TRBJ1-6; D not certain. The CDR3 length is 15 residues. Trimming took 1 base from V and 14 from J, leaving 18 bases between them. Germline lookup yields CDR1 LNHDA and CDR2 SQIVND (reference sequence). CDR3 nucleotide sequence: TGTGCCAGTAGTATAGGTGGGATCCAGAATTCGGCCCTCCACTTT. Its translation: CASSIGGIQNSALHF.

The DNA for the CDR3 is TGTGCCAGCAGCCAGGACAGGGCGGGTGAAGCTTTCTTT. It codes for CASSQDRAGEAFF. This chain uses TRBV7-6 with TRBJ1-1, with TRBD1 matching 8 bases. The CDR3 loop spans 13 amino acids. J was trimmed by 7 bases and V by 5 bases; bases with no gene match: 6. CDR1 and CDR2 (germline): SGHVS, FNYEAQ. Variable domain in full (rest from reference TRBV7-6 and TRBJ1-1): GAGVSQSPRYKVTKRGQDVALRCDPISGHVSLYWYRQALGQGPEFLTYFNYEAQQDKSGLPNDRFSAERPEGSISTLTIQRTEQRDSAMYRCASSQDRAGEAFFGQGTRLTVV.

The gene calls are TRBV9 and TRBJ2-1; no clear D gene. The CDR3 is made up of 15 amino acids. V was trimmed by 6 bases and J by 0 bases, leaving 13 bases between them. Per germline, CDR1 SGDLS and CDR2 YYNGEE. The CDR3 sequence is CASTLSPSSYNEQFF. CDR3 bases: TGTGCCAGCACCCTTTCTCCTAGCTCCTACAATGAGCAGTTCTTC.

The V gene is TRBV18, the J gene TRBJ2-2; unclear D gene. This CDR3 is 12 amino acids long. V lost 6 bases and J lost 6, with 8 bases in between. CDR1 and CDR2 (germline): KGHSH, LQKENI. The CDR3 loop is CASSPTSGELFF. The CDR3 bases are TGTGCCAGCTCCCCAACGTCCGGGGAGCTGTTTTTT.

The CDR3 here is CASKTGNPTYEQYF. DNA of the CDR3: TGTGCCAGCAAGACAGGGAACCCAACCTACGAGCAGTACTTC. V is TRBV2 and J is TRBJ2-7; 7 bases are shared with TRBD1. Germline CDR1 reads SNHLY; CDR2 reads FYNNEI. CDR3 size: 14 residues. V shed 7 bases and J 2 bases; nucleotides not matched to a gene: 8.

The CDR3 loop is CATSKIRGDTQYF. The CDR3 coding sequence is TGTGCCACCAGCAAAATTCGGGGAGATACGCAGTATTTT. The chain links TRBV15 to TRBJ2-3; a weak D match, TRBD2 (5 bases). With 4 bases removed from V and 5 bases from J, the gap between germline ends came to 10 bases. This CDR3 region has 13 residues. Germline V CDR1 and CDR2: LNHNV, YYDKDF (reference sequence).

This clone was found a few times. This chain joins TRBV2 and TRBJ2-2; TRBD1 agrees at 7 bases. In germline, CDR1 is SNHLY, CDR2 FYNNEI. The CDR3 is 14 residues long. The trim removed 8 bases at V and 0 bases at J, leaving 3 bases unmatched. In DNA form, the CDR3 reads TGTGCCAGCTTGCAGGGGGCGAACACCGGGGAGCTGTTTTTT. The encoded protein is CASLQGANTGELFF.

This clone was found once. V and J are TRBV9 and TRBJ2-2; 7 bases align to TRBD2. V dropped 4 bases and J dropped 8; count of bases not matched to a gene: 11. CDR1 SGDLS and CDR2 YYNGEE come from the germline V gene. The CDR3 is 15 residues long. In DNA form, the CDR3 reads TGTGCCAGCAGCCCGCGGGACTACCCTATAGGGGAGCTGTTTTTT. Translated, it gives CASSPRDYPIGELFF.

The chain has TRBV5-1 and TRBJ2-2; the match to TRBD2 covers 12 bases. CDR1 is SGHRS and CDR2 is YFSETQ in the germline V gene. This CDR3 contains 18 residues. After removal of 0 bases from V and 5 bases from J, the junction contained 8 bases not matched to a gene. CDR3 DNA: TGCGCCAGCAGCTTGGAGGCTAGCGGGAGGGCCCTAACCGGGGAGCTGTTTTTT. It codes for CASSLEASGRALTGELFF.

As for this clone: This sample includes further DNA sequences coding for the same CDR3. This rearrangement joins TRBV29-1 to TRBJ2-7; TRBD2 agrees at 12 bases. The CDR3 sequence is 13 residues long. J gave up 2 bases and V 7 bases, and 3 bases lay outside the gene matches. Germline CDR1 is SQVTM and CDR2 is ANQGSEA. CDR3 nucleotide sequence: TGCAGCGCCAGACTAGCGGGAGCCTACGAGCAGTACTTC. Translation gives CSARLAGAYEQYF.

The rearrangement links TRBV5-1 to TRBJ2-1, with D maybe TRBD2 (6 bases). The CDR3 is 16 amino acids. Germline V gene data show CDR1 as SGHRS and CDR2 as YFSETQ. Trimming took 5 bases from V and 4 from J, leaving 19 bases between them. The CDR3 is CASRVGGASGYNEQFF. The CDR3, as DNA: TGCGCCAGCAGGGTTGGCGGGGCTTCGGGTTACAATGAGCAGTTCTTC.

A remark on this clone: Other DNA sequences in the same sample also yield this CDR3. The chain couples TRBV5-1 to TRBJ2-2; D gene unclear. V lost 0 bases and J lost 2, with 5 bases in between. The CDR3 has 14 residues. Germline V lookup: CDR1 SGHRS, CDR2 YFSETQ. The CDR3 is CASSLAGNTGELFF. CDR3 nucleotide sequence: TGCGCCAGCAGCTTGGCAGGAAACACCGGGGAGCTGTTTTTT.

This sequence joins TRBV11-1 and TRBJ2-7, with no clear D. Trimming cost V 4 bases and J 3 bases, with 4 bases left between them. Germline V gene lookup returns CDR1 SGHAT and CDR2 FQDESV (reference sequence). CDR3 length equals 11 residues. The CDR3, as DNA: TGTGCCAGCAGCTATCACTACGAGCAGTACTTC. Its translation: CASSYHYEQYF.

This clone was recorded a few times. The gene calls are TRBV7-3 and TRBJ2-3; 7 bases are a match to TRBD1. CDR3 length: 16 amino acids. The V gene end was trimmed by 4 bases and the J gene end by 1 base; junction bases not matched to a gene: 8. The V gene's germline CDR1 is SGHTA and CDR2 FQGTGA. Here the CDR3 reads CASSYRGGSGTDTQYF. As DNA, the CDR3 is TGTGCCAGCAGCTACAGGGGTGGATCGGGCACAGATACGCAGTATTTT.

This clone was picked up a small number of times. The rearrangement joins TRBV27 to TRBJ1-5, with D unclear. The ends were cut back, 4 bases at V and 0 bases at J, with 4 bases in the middle. The CDR3 has 13 residues. Germline values: CDR1 MNHEY, CDR2 SMNVEV (reference sequence). The DNA of the CDR3 is TGTGCCAGCAGTTGGGATAGCAATCAGCCCCAGCATTTT. This gives the protein CASSWDSNQPQHF.

The V and J genes are TRBV5-1 and TRBJ1-2, with D perhaps TRBD1 (6 bases). V was trimmed by 5 bases and J by 3 bases, leaving 29 bases between them. The CDR3 runs to 19 residues. Germline CDR1 SGHRS, CDR2 YFSETQ. The DNA for the CDR3 is TGCGCCAGCAGTCTATTACCGGACAGTCGCTCCAAGGCGGACTATGGCTACACCTTC. Its protein product is CASSLLPDSRSKADYGYTF.

The chain links TRBV11-2 to TRBJ2-3, with D uncertain. V was clipped by 5 bases and J by 7 bases, with 13 bases between them. Germline CDR1 SGHAT, CDR2 FQNNGV. This CDR3 is 13 amino acids long. The CDR3 here is CASSDLRQYTQYF. CDR3 sequence (DNA): TGTGCCAGCAGCGACCTTCGGCAGTATACGCAGTATTTT.

V gene TRBV5-1 combines with J gene TRBJ2-7, with D perhaps TRBD2 (5 bases). V was pared by 4 bases and J by 5 bases, with 13 bases between. Germline V CDR1 and CDR2: SGHRS, YFSETQ. The CDR3 is 13 amino acids. The CDR3 DNA follows: TGCGCCAGCAGCCGCGACCCCGGGGACGAGCAGTACTTC. Translating gives CASSRDPGDEQYF.

V gene TRBV30 combines with J gene TRBJ1-3; the D gene is possibly TRBD1 (6 bases). Trimming stripped 7 bases from V and 0 bases from J, with 13 bases between. Germline CDR1 and CDR2: GTSNPN and SVGIG (reference sequence). CDR3 length equals 14 residues. In DNA, the CDR3 is TGTGCCTCCTACAGGGCCTTCTCTGGAAACACCATATATTTT. This encodes CASYRAFSGNTIYF.

This sequence joins TRBV29-1 and TRBJ1-1, with 9 bases that match TRBD1. The ends lost 7 bases at V and 4 bases at J; junction bases unmatched: 7. The germline gives CDR1 SQVTM, CDR2 ANQGSEA. This CDR3 has 13 amino acids. The CDR3 DNA reads as TGCAGCGGGCGGACAGGGGAGAGCACTGAAGCTTTCTTT. It is translated as CSGRTGESTEAFF.

CDR3 protein: CASSLTQGKLSGDYEQYF. CDR3 nucleotides: TGCGCCAGCAGCTTGACTCAGGGTAAACTCTCCGGCGACTACGAGCAGTACTTC. V and J are TRBV5-1 and TRBJ2-7, with TRBD1 as a possible D gene (5 bases). The germline V gene has CDR1 SGHRS and CDR2 YFSETQ. V was clipped by 1 base and J by 3 bases, with 23 bases between them. CDR3 length equals 18 residues.